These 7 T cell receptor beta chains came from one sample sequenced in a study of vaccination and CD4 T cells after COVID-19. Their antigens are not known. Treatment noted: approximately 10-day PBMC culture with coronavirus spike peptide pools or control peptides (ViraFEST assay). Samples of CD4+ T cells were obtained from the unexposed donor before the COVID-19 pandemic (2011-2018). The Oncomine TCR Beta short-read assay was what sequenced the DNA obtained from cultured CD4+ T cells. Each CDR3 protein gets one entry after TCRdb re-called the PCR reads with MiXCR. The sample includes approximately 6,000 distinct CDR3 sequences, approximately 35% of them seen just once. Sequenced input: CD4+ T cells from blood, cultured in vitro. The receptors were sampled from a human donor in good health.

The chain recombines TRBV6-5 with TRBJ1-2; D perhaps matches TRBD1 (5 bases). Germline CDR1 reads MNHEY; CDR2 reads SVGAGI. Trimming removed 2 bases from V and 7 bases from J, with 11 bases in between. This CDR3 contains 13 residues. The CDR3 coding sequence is TGTGCCAGCAGTTACCCGCGTGGGGGTGGCTACACCTTC. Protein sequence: CASSYPRGGGYTF.

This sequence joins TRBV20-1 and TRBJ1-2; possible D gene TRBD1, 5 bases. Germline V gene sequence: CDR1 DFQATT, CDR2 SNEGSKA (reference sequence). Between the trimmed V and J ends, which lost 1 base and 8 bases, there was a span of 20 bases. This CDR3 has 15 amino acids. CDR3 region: CSARGGWGGIKGYTF. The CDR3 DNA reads TGCAGTGCTAGAGGTGGATGGGGCGGGATCAAGGGCTACACCTTC.

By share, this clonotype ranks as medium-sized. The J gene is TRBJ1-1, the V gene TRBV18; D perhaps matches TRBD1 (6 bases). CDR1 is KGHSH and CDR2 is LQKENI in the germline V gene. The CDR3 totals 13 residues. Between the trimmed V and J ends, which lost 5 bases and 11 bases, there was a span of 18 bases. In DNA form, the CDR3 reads TGTGCCAGCTCATCGTACAGGGACCAGGGGGCTTTCTTT. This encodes CASSSYRDQGAFF. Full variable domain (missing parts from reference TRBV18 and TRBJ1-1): NAGVMQNPRHLVRRRGQEARLRCSPMKGHSHVYWYRQLPEEGLKFMVYLQKENIIDESGMPKERFSAEFPKEGPSILRIQQVVRGDSAAYFCASSSYRDQGAFFGQGTRLTVV.

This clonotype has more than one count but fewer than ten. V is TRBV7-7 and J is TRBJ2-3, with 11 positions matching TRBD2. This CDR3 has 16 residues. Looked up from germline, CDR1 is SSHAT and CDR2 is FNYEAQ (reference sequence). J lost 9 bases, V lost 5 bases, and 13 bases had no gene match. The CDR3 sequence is CASSPRLAGSGGTQYF. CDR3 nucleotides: TGTGCCAGCAGCCCTCGACTAGCGGGGTCCGGGGGCACGCAGTATTTT.

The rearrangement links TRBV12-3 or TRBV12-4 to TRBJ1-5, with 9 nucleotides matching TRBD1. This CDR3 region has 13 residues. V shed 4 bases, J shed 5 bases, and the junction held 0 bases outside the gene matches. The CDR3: CASSWDRDQPQHF. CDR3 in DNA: TGTGCCAGCAGTTGGGACAGGGATCAGCCCCAGCATTTT.

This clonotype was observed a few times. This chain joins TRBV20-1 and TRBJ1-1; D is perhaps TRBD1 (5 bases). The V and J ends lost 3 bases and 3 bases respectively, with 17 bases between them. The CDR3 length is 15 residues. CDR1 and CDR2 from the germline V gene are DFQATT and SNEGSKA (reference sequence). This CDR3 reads CSARPPGPSYTEAFF. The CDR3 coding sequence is TGCAGTGCTAGGCCCCCGGGACCTTCTTACACTGAAGCTTTCTTT.

This chain's CDR3 is CASSMGQLETQYF. DNA of the CDR3: TGTGCCAGTAGTATGGGACAGTTAGAGACCCAGTACTTC. The rearrangement links TRBV19 to TRBJ2-5; 7 bases agree with TRBD1. The junction had 2 bases not matched to a gene; V was cut back by 3 bases and J by 4 bases. The CDR3 consists of 13 residues. Per the germline V gene, CDR1 is LNHDA and CDR2 is SQIVND (reference sequence).